A single sample gave rise to the 15 T cell receptor beta chains below, sequenced in a study of CD8+CD57+ T cells in acquired aplastic anemia. It was patients with CD8+CD57+ cell expansion by flow cytometry who were chosen for sequencing. TCR beta VDJ combinations and CDR3 sequences were profiled from genomic DNA. TCRdb passed the reads through MiXCR, listing each CDR3 protein once. The sample has approximately 300,000 distinct CDR3 sequences; approximately 57% are singletons. The sequencing input was sorted CD4+, CD8+, or CD8+CD57+ T cells (not recorded which) from PBMCs. Every receptor here comes from a human donor with aplastic anemia.

The chain couples TRBV10-3 to TRBJ2-7, with D perhaps matching TRBD1 (5 bases). The V end was cut by 6 bases, the J end by 2 bases, with 8 bases between. The CDR3 spans 12 residues. Germline assignment: CDR1 ENHRY and CDR2 SYGVKD. CDR3 amino acids: CAIRQGPYEQYF. CDR3 in DNA: TGTGCCATCAGGCAGGGCCCCTACGAGCAGTACTTC.

This rearrangement joins TRBV24-1 to TRBJ1-4; TRBD1 agrees at 7 bases. Trimming at V came to 4 bases and at J to 0 bases, leaving 1 base not matched to a gene. The CDR3 spans 15 residues. Germline V gene data show CDR1 as KGHDR and CDR2 as SFDVKD. The CDR3 here is CATSEGTATNEKLFF. The CDR3 coding sequence is TGTGCCACCAGTGAAGGGACAGCAACTAATGAAAAACTGTTTTTT.

This clonotype was observed a few times. The chain links TRBV7-3 to TRBJ2-1; 10 nucleotides line up with TRBD1. Germline-derived CDR1 and CDR2 are SGHTA and FQGTGA. This CDR3 has 16 residues. Trimming cost V 4 bases and J 7 bases; bases outside gene matches: 10. The DNA for the CDR3 is TGTGCCAGCAGCTCCAGGTCGGGACAGGGGTTGAATGAGCAGTTCTTC. Amino acids: CASSSRSGQGLNEQFF.

This chain links TRBV2 with TRBJ2-3; 12 positions match TRBD1. The CDR3 runs to 16 residues. Germline-derived CDR1 and CDR2 are SNHLY and FYNNEI. J lost 2 bases, V lost 7 bases, and 7 bases had no gene match. For the CDR3, the DNA is TGTGCCAGCAAAAGGGGACAGGGGGCCCCCACAGATACGCAGTATTTT. This codes for CASKRGQGAPTDTQYF.

This clonotype was detected ten times or more. V is TRBV9 and J is TRBJ2-5, with D possibly TRBD2 on 5 matching bases. V was clipped by 0 bases and J by 2 bases, with 17 bases between them. Germline V gives CDR1 SGDLS, CDR2 YYNGEE. The length of the CDR3 is 17 residues. CDR3 coding DNA: TGTGCCAGCAGCGTAGGGTTAAACTCGGGAAGGCAAGAGACCCAGTACTTC. As protein: CASSVGLNSGRQETQYF.

CDR3 loop: CASSRESDKNSPLHF. The CDR3 bases are TGTGCCAGCAGCCGCGAAAGTGACAAAAATTCACCCCTCCACTTT. This chain connects TRBV11-2 to TRBJ1-6; D unresolved. V dropped 5 bases and J dropped 7 bases, with 15 bases sitting between them. Looked up from germline, CDR1 is SGHAT and CDR2 is FQNNGV. There are 15 residues in the CDR3.

CDR3 DNA sequence: TGCAGCGGGAAGTCGATTTACAGGGATGGCTACACCTTC. It yields the protein CSGKSIYRDGYTF. The V call is TRBV29-1, the J call TRBJ1-2; maybe TRBD1 (6 bases). The CDR3 has 13 amino acids. Germline V gene data show CDR1 as SQVTM and CDR2 as ANQGSEA. Trimming removed 7 bases at V and 6 bases at J, with 18 bases between.

This chain's CDR3 is CATSRDRGPHGYTF. The DNA for the CDR3 is TGTGCCACCAGCAGAGATAGAGGGCCCCATGGCTACACCTTC. This sequence joins TRBV15 and TRBJ1-2; no reliable D call. The CDR3 is 14 amino acids. V was shortened by 0 bases and J by 6 bases, with 11 bases between the two germline ends. In germline, CDR1 is LNHNV, CDR2 YYDKDF (reference sequence).

This chain links TRBV29-1 with TRBJ2-3; 10 nucleotides match TRBD2. Looked up from germline, CDR1 is SQVTM and CDR2 is ANQGSEA. The CDR3 consists of 10 residues. For the CDR3, the DNA is TGCAAGCGGGGGGGGGATACGCAGTATTTT. Translation gives CKRGGDTQYF.

V usage is TRBV10-3 and J usage is TRBJ1-3; the D gene is possibly TRBD1 (6 bases). V lost 10 bases, J lost 8 bases, and 18 bases lay in between. The CDR3 contains 13 residues. The V gene's germline CDR1 is ENHRY and CDR2 SYGVKD. The chain's CDR3 is CATRDLGADTIYF. For the CDR3, the DNA is TGTGCCACCAGAGACCTGGGGGCGGACACCATATATTTT.

This clonotype was seen many times. V is TRBV5-8 and J is TRBJ1-2; D is unclear. The CDR3 loop spans 14 amino acids. Germline loops: CDR1 SGHTS, CDR2 YDEGEE. V shed 0 bases and J shed 4 bases, with 10 bases lying between them. The CDR3 region is CASSLDRLIYGYTF. The CDR3 nucleotides are TGTGCCAGCAGCTTGGATAGGTTGATCTATGGCTACACCTTC. The variable domain in full, with the rest retrieved from reference TRBV5-8 and TRBJ1-2, is EAGVTQSPTHLIKTRGQQATLRCSPISGHTSVYWYQQALGLGLQFLLWYDEGEERNRGNFPPRFSGRQFPNYSSELNVNALELEDSALYLCASSLDRLIYGYTFGSGTRLTVV.

The chain uses TRBV19 and TRBJ1-1; D is possibly TRBD1 (5 bases). The CDR3 loop spans 12 amino acids. The germline gives CDR1 LNHDA, CDR2 SQIVND (reference sequence). V gave up 5 bases and J gave up 8 bases, with 12 bases separating them. The CDR3 DNA sequence: TGTGCCAGTAGTCCCCTCGGGGCAGAAGCTTTCTTT. Encoded protein: CASSPLGAEAFF.

In DNA, the CDR3 is TGTGCCAACCAGCGGACTAGCGGGGGGGCCGGTGAGCAGTTCTTC. As protein: CANQRTSGGAGEQFF. This chain uses TRBV12-3 or TRBV12-4 with TRBJ2-1; the match to TRBD2 covers 15 bases. Germline trimming cut 10 bases from V and 9 bases from J; bases unmatched to any gene: 10. There are 15 residues in the CDR3.

Here the CDR3 reads CASSLQTYEQYF. CDR3 coding DNA: TGTGCCAGCAGCTTGCAAACCTACGAGCAGTACTTC. The chain couples TRBV7-9 to TRBJ2-7; D is ambiguous. The germline V and J ends were trimmed by 3 bases and 2 bases, with 5 bases remaining between them. Germline CDR1 is SEHNR and CDR2 is FQNEAQ (reference sequence). The CDR3 totals 12 residues.

At least ten counts were recorded for this clonotype. The chain links TRBV6-1 to TRBJ2-1; TRBD1 matches 10 bases. This CDR3 is built from 12 residues. Losses at the gene ends were 8 bases for V and 9 bases for J; bases not matched to a gene: 4. Germline CDR1 is MNHNS and CDR2 is SASEGT. The CDR3 sequence: CASGTGAGEQFF. CDR3 DNA sequence: TGTGCCAGCGGGACAGGGGCCGGTGAGCAGTTCTTC.